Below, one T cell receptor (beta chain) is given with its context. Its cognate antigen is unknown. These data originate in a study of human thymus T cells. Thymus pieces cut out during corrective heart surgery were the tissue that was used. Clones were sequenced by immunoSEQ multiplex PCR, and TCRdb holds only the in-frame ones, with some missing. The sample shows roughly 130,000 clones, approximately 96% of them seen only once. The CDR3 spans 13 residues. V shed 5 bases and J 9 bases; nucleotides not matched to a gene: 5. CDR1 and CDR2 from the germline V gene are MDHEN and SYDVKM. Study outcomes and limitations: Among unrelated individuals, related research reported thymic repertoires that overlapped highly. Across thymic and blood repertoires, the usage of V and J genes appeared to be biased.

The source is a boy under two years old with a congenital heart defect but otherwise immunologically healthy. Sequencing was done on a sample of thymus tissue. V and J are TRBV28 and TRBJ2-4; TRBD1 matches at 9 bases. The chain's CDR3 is CASSQTGGGIQYF. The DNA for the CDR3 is TGTGCCAGCAGTCAGACAGGGGGTGGCATTCAGTACTTC. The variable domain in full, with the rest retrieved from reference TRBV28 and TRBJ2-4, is DVKVTQSSRYLVKRTGEKVFLECVQDMDHENMFWYRQDPGLGLRLIYFSYDVKMKEKGDIPEGYSVSREKKERFSLILESASTNQTSMYLCASSQTGGGIQYFGAGTRLSVL.